This TCR beta chain was captured in a study of beta chain features in type 1 diabetes. Overall study context: What patients shared with healthy donors was a similar profile of age, gender and cell yields.

This clone was counted only a few times. Antigen: not known. The investigators reverse transcribed all of the isolated RNA, so they sequenced expressed TCRB transcripts. Sequencing used immunoSEQ multiplex PCR; TCRdb keeps in-frame clones, though not all of them. The sample has roughly 150,000 clones, approximately 9.1% seen once. Study-wide results and limits: In every one of the four CD4+ subsets, TCRB CDR3s were moderately but significantly shorter in Type 1 diabetes patients.

The V and J ends lost 4 bases and 0 bases respectively, with 10 bases between them. Per germline, CDR1 SQVTM and CDR2 ANQGSEA. CDR3 length equals 13 residues. The chain carries TRBV29-1 and TRBJ2-7; D is unresolved. Sequenced input: central memory CD4+ T cells from blood. The receptor's source is a woman younger than 45 with type 1 diabetes. CDR3 nucleotides: TGCAGCGTTGCCGCGCCGAGCTCCTACGAGCAGTACTTC. It codes for CSVAAPSSYEQYF.